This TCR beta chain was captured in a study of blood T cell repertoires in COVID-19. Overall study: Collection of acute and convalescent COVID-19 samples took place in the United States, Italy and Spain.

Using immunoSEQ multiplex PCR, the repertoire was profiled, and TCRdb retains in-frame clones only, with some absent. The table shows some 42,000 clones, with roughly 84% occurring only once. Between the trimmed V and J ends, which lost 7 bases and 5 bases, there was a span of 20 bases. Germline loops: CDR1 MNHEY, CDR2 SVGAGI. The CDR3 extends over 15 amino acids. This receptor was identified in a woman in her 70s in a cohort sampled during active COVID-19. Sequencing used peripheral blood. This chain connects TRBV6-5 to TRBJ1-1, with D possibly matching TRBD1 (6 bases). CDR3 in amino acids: CASKIDGGRLTEAFF. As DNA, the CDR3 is TGTGCCAGCAAAATCGACGGGGGGCGACTGACTGAAGCTTTCTTT.